A selection of T cell receptor beta chains follows, all from one sample in a study of shared clonotypes between healthy human individuals. Only in-frame clones appear in the TCRdb table, and some are missing; sequencing was by immunoSEQ multiplex PCR. The sample includes about 2 million clones, 90% to 95% of them seen just once. The material sequenced was naive CD4+ T cells sorted from blood. Receptors originate from a man between 18 and 35 years old in good health. Both conserved end residues are part of each CDR3. D genes are given only for firm matches. The size field is filled for only some rows; it gives once, few, many or a size class.

J gene,clone size,V gene,D gene,CDR3 protein,CDR3 DNA
TRBJ2-5,NA,TRBV7-3,TRBD2,CASSPGLAGGAGETQYF,TGTGCCAGCAGCCCGGGACTAGCGGGGGGGGCTGGAGAGACCCAGTACTTC
TRBJ2-3,NA,TRBV30,TRBD2,CAWSLSTSGGTQYF,TGTGCCTGGAGTCTCTCCACTAGCGGGGGGACGCAGTATTTT
TRBJ1-4,NA,TRBV10-3,NA,CAISDTGEKLFF,TGTGCCATCAGTGATACAGGGGAAAAACTGTTTTTT
TRBJ2-6,NA,TRBV5-4,NA,CASSLVEIGANVLTF,TGTGCCAGCAGCTTGGTTGAGATCGGGGCCAACGTCCTGACTTTC
TRBJ1-2,NA,TRBV6-1,NA,CASSERGHPDYGYTF,TGTGCCAGCAGTGAACGGGGCCATCCCGACTATGGCTACACCTTC
TRBJ2-3,NA,TRBV6-5,NA,CASSYSRAPSADTQYF,TGTGCCAGCAGTTACTCGCGGGCCCCTTCGGCAGATACGCAGTATTTT
TRBJ2-1,NA,TRBV5-4,TRBD1,CASSSTGPSSYNEQFF,TGTGCCAGCAGCTCGACAGGGCCGAGCTCCTACAATGAGCAGTTCTTC
TRBJ2-5,once,TRBV7-9,TRBD2,CASSQGGTRQETQYF,TGTGCCAGCAGCCAAGGAGGGACTAGGCAAGAGACCCAGTACTTC
TRBJ2-3,NA,TRBV29-1,TRBD2,CSLAGRLTDTQYF,TGCTCCCTAGCGGGAAGATTGACAGATACGCAGTATTTT
TRBJ2-7,NA,TRBV15,TRBD2,CATSTGLAGAYEQYF,TGTGCCACCAGCACCGGACTAGCGGGAGCCTACGAGCAGTACTTC
TRBJ1-4,NA,TRBV11-2,NA,CASSLDGGNFEEKLFF,TGTGCCAGCAGCTTAGATGGGGGGAACTTCGAAGAAAAACTGTTTTTT
TRBJ1-2,once,TRBV16,NA,CASSPQTQGGYTF,TGTGCCAGCAGCCCCCAGACACAGGGCGGCTACACCTTC
TRBJ2-7,NA,TRBV6-5,NA,CASALGVSYEQYF,TGTGCCAGCGCACTAGGTGTTTCCTACGAGCAGTACTTC
TRBJ2-5,once,TRBV9,TRBD2,CASSVGTSGVQETQYF,TGTGCCAGCAGCGTAGGGACTAGCGGCGTACAAGAGACCCAGTACTTC
TRBJ2-3,NA,TRBV30,TRBD2,CAWGALAGRPDTQYF,TGTGCCTGGGGGGCTTTAGCGGGAAGGCCAGATACGCAGTATTTT
TRBJ2-7,NA,TRBV12-5,NA,CASAQGGLYEQYF,TGTGCTAGTGCCCAGGGGGGGCTGTACGAGCAGTACTTC
TRBJ2-7,NA,TRBV5-6,TRBD2,CASSFLRGAYEQYF,TGTGCCAGCAGCTTCTTGCGGGGGGCATACGAGCAGTACTTC
TRBJ2-5,NA,TRBV7-9,TRBD2,CASSNGLARETQYF,TGTGCCAGCAGCAACGGACTAGCGCGGGAGACCCAGTACTTC
TRBJ1-3,NA,TRBV10-1,NA,CASSLTTGTGNTIYF,TGCGCCAGCAGCTTGACAACAGGGACTGGAAACACCATATATTTT
TRBJ1-2,NA,TRBV4-1,NA,CASSQSLAGSHGYTF,TGCGCCAGCAGCCAGTCCTTGGCGGGATCACATGGCTACACCTTC
TRBJ1-5,NA,TRBV5-1,NA,CASSLEGSGNQPQHF,TGCGCCAGCAGCTTGGAGGGGTCAGGCAATCAGCCCCAGCATTTT
TRBJ2-7,NA,TRBV28,NA,CASSPTPGEQYF,TGTGCCAGCAGTCCGACTCCGGGCGAGCAGTACTTC
TRBJ2-5,once,TRBV5-4,NA,CASSFAQETQYF,TGTGCCAGCAGCTTTGCCCAAGAGACCCAGTACTTC
TRBJ1-5,NA,TRBV6-6,NA,CASSYPDYMGPYF,TGTGCCAGCAGTTACCCGGACTATATGGGGCCATATTTT
TRBJ2-5,NA,TRBV2,NA,CASKPGEKRETQYF,TGTGCCAGCAAGCCCGGGGAAAAGCGGGAGACCCAGTACTTC
TRBJ2-2,NA,TRBV7-7,NA,CASSPSVTAGELFF,TGTGCTAGCAGTCCTAGCGTCACGGCCGGGGAGCTGTTTTTT
TRBJ2-5,NA,TRBV5-6,NA,CASSKPPRKTQYF,TGTGCCAGCAGCAAACCCCCCAGGAAGACCCAGTACTTC